These 18 T cell receptor beta chains originate from one sample sequenced in a study of cytomegalovirus exposure and HLA in healthy donors. Primers for the PCR totalled 60 Vbeta and 13 Jbeta. Method: immunoSEQ multiplex PCR; TCRdb's copy keeps in-frame clones and lacks some. The sample comprises roughly 150,000 clones, about 74% of which are singletons, and around 13% rests with the top ten. Sequences were obtained from PBMCs. Receptor source: a man aged 40-55 years in good health and CMV-seropositive.

The chain couples TRBV7-6 to TRBJ1-5, with D tentatively TRBD1 (5 bases). Germline lookup yields CDR1 SGHVS and CDR2 FNYEAQ. The CDR3 consists of 15 residues. V lost 6 bases, J lost 0 bases, and 12 bases lay in between. The CDR3 region is CASSSGALSNQPQHF. The CDR3 bases are TGTGCCAGCAGTTCTGGGGCGCTTAGCAATCAGCCCCAGCATTTT.

V and J are TRBV6-1 and TRBJ2-5; 8 bases match TRBD1. CDR3 size: 13 residues. J was trimmed by 3 bases and V by 7 bases; bases with no gene match: 4. Germline loops: CDR1 MNHNS, CDR2 SASEGT. CDR3 DNA sequence: TGTGCCAGCACCCCGACAGGGGAAGAGACCCAGTACTTC. Its protein product is CASTPTGEETQYF.

This chain connects TRBV6-5 to TRBJ2-1; D ambiguous. The CDR3 is made up of 16 amino acids. The germline CDR1 and CDR2 sequences are MNHEY and SVGAGI. V lost 0 bases and J 2 bases, leaving 11 bases between the germline ends. The CDR3 nucleotides read TGTGCCAGCAGTTACTCGTTGCTATCCGCCTACAATGAGCAGTTCTTC. As protein: CASSYSLLSAYNEQFF.

The chain is built from TRBV5-1 and TRBJ2-2; 9 positions match TRBD1. Germline values: CDR1 SGHRS, CDR2 YFSETQ. The junction had 4 bases not matched to a gene; V was cut back by 2 bases and J by 5 bases. This CDR3 contains 15 residues. The CDR3 DNA reads TGCGCCAGCAGCTTCGGGACAGGGTTTACCGGGGAGCTGTTTTTT. Encoded protein: CASSFGTGFTGELFF.

The V gene is TRBV5-4, the J gene TRBJ2-3, with a tentative D call TRBD2 (6 bases). This CDR3 is 14 amino acids long. The ends were cut back, 4 bases at V and 5 bases at J, with 14 bases in the middle. CDR1 is SGHNT and CDR2 is YYREEE in the germline V gene (reference sequence). The CDR3 region has the DNA TGTGCCAGCAGCGGGACTGACGCTGGAGATACGCAGTATTTT. It yields the protein CASSGTDAGDTQYF.

In DNA, the CDR3 is TGTGCCATCAGTGCGCCGGGCACTGAAGCTTTCTTT. Translating gives CAISAPGTEAFF. The genes are TRBV10-3 and TRBJ1-1, with D uncertain. CDR3 length equals 12 residues. The germline V gene has CDR1 ENHRY and CDR2 SYGVKD. Trimming removed 4 bases from V and 4 bases from J, with 7 bases in between.

This clone showed up just a few times. The chain has TRBV5-4 and TRBJ2-5, with 15 bases identical to TRBD2. The J segment lost 2 bases and the V segment lost 4 bases, leaving 15 bases of the junction unmatched. Germline V lookup: CDR1 SGHNT, CDR2 YYREEE (reference sequence). CDR3 size: 20 residues. The chain's CDR3 is CASSHGTGLAGGRGQETQYF. CDR3 nucleotide sequence: TGTGCCAGCAGCCATGGCACGGGACTAGCGGGAGGACGGGGGCAAGAGACCCAGTACTTC.

This chain connects TRBV7-2 to TRBJ1-5; no firm D call. The length of the CDR3 is 16 residues. CDR1 is SGHTA, CDR2 FQGNSA, per germline. V was shortened by 1 base and J by 4 bases, with 14 bases between the two germline ends. DNA of the CDR3: TGTGCCAGCAGCTTAGAGTCCGGGGTGAAGAATCAGCCCCAGCATTTT. Translating gives CASSLESGVKNQPQHF.

The chain joins TRBV2 to TRBJ2-7; a possible D gene is TRBD2 (7 bases). The CDR3 has 13 amino acids. Germline CDR1 SNHLY, CDR2 FYNNEI. Trimming left V 6 bases short and J 1 base short, with 10 bases between. CDR3 nucleotide sequence: TGTGCCAGCAGGGGAGGGACATCCTACGAGCAGTACTTC. It specifies CASRGGTSYEQYF.

The gene calls are TRBV9 and TRBJ2-3; 8 bases are shared with TRBD2. The CDR3 is 15 amino acids. From germline, CDR1 is SGDLS and CDR2 YYNGEE. V lost 4 bases to trimming and J lost 4 bases; unmatched junction nucleotides: 8. This chain's CDR3 is CASSPSGTRADTQYF. The CDR3 DNA is TGTGCCAGCAGCCCCTCAGGGACTAGGGCAGATACGCAGTATTTT.

This sequence joins TRBV7-6 and TRBJ2-1; 7 bases match TRBD2. Germline assignment: CDR1 SGHVS and CDR2 FNYEAQ. V shed 2 bases, J shed 5 bases, and the junction held 9 bases outside the gene matches. The CDR3 sequence is 16 residues long. The CDR3 coding sequence is TGTGCCAGCAGCTTAAAGGGGCTAGCGGCACACAATGAGCAGTTCTTC. Protein product: CASSLKGLAAHNEQFF.

This clone has just one count. The gene calls are TRBV7-7 and TRBJ1-1; unclear D gene. CDR3 length equals 13 residues. The V gene's germline CDR1 is SSHAT and CDR2 FNYEAQ (reference sequence). Trimming took off 3 bases at V and 3 bases at J, with 8 bases between the two ends. CDR3 DNA: TGTGCCAGCAGCTTTAGCCCCTACACTGAAGCTTTCTTT. Translated, it gives CASSFSPYTEAFF.

The chain combines TRBV5-4 with TRBJ2-3; 11 nucleotides line up with TRBD2. V dropped 3 bases and J dropped 1; count of bases not matched to a gene: 4. The CDR3 sequence is 16 residues long. The germline V gene encodes CDR1 SGHNT and CDR2 YYREEE (reference sequence). The CDR3 protein is CASSSLAGGRTDTQYF. The CDR3 coding sequence is TGTGCCAGCAGCTCGTTAGCGGGAGGGCGCACAGATACGCAGTATTTT.

This clone has only a few counts. The chain uses TRBV6-1 and TRBJ1-2; D is uncertain. The CDR3 spans 13 residues. V lost 8 bases to trimming and J lost 1 base, with 11 bases between them. Germline assignment: CDR1 MNHNS and CDR2 SASEGT. CDR3: CASASIFNYGYTF. In DNA, the CDR3 is TGTGCCAGCGCGTCAATCTTTAACTATGGCTACACCTTC.

The chain carries TRBV6-6 and TRBJ1-4; 10 bases map to TRBD1. Germline assignment: CDR1 MNHNY and CDR2 SVGAGI (reference sequence). The CDR3 extends over 14 amino acids. V gave up 3 bases and J gave up 7 bases; unmatched junction bases: 2. The chain's CDR3 is CASSYGTGVEKLFF. The CDR3 DNA reads as TGTGCCAGCAGTTATGGGACAGGGGTTGAAAAACTGTTTTTT.

This sequence joins TRBV6-1 and TRBJ2-3; TRBD1 matches 7 bases. Losses at the gene ends were 5 bases for V and 5 bases for J; bases not matched to a gene: 4. From germline, CDR1 is MNHNS and CDR2 SASEGT. The CDR3 has 13 residues. The CDR3 sequence is CASSFTGEDTQYF. Here the CDR3 DNA reads TGTGCCAGCAGTTTTACAGGGGAAGATACGCAGTATTTT.

This sequence joins TRBV7-2 and TRBJ2-5, with TRBD2 identical over 12 bases. CDR1 is SGHTA and CDR2 is FQGNSA in the germline V gene. The length of the CDR3 is 16 residues. The V and J ends lost 5 bases and 5 bases, in that order; junction bases with no gene match: 9. The CDR3 DNA is TGTGCCAGCAGCCACCGACTAGCGGGAGATATGGAGACCCAGTACTTC. Its protein product is CASSHRLAGDMETQYF. The full variable domain, its missing parts supplied by reference TRBV7-2 and TRBJ2-5, is GAGVSQSPSNKVTEKGKDVELRCDPISGHTALYWYRQSLGQGLEFLIYFQGNSAPDKSGLPSDRFSAERTGGSVSTLTIQRTQQEDSAVYLCASSHRLAGDMETQYFGPGTRLLVL.

The J gene is TRBJ2-1, the V gene TRBV28; 10 positions agree with TRBD1. Losses at the gene ends were 4 bases for V and 4 bases for J; bases not matched to a gene: 4. The length of the CDR3 is 15 residues. Germline lookup yields CDR1 MDHEN and CDR2 SYDVKM. CDR3 sequence: CASSSPGQGYNEQFF. The CDR3, as DNA: TGTGCCAGCAGTTCCCCGGGACAGGGGTACAATGAGCAGTTCTTC.